This T cell receptor (beta chain) was obtained from a study of CD8+CD57+ T cells in acquired aplastic anemia. Study overall: The mean DNA yield obtained from sorted CD4+ and CD8+ cells came to 3 to 3.5 ug. CD4+ cells from healthy donors averaged approximately 9.8 million reads. Regarding the study as a whole: For CD8+ Simpson's diversity, patients and controls showed no significant difference. Researchers report that twenty-nine CD8+ CDR3 sequences appeared in both patients and controls.

Remarks on this clonotype: Its antigen is still unknown.

The TCR beta profiling, which covered VDJ combination and CDR3 sequence, was carried out using genomic DNA as the template. TCRdb analysed the reads with MiXCR anew, one entry per CDR3 protein. Of fewer than 45,000 distinct CDR3 sequences listed, 65% to 80% are singletons. The source is a human donor in good health, serving as a control. Sequencing was carried out using sorted CD4+, CD8+, or CD8+CD57+ T cells (not recorded which) from PBMCs.

Here the CDR3 reads CASMFGYGYTF. The DNA for the CDR3 is TGTGCCAGCATGTTTGGCTATGGCTACACCTTC. The rearrangement links TRBV7-2 to TRBJ1-2; no definite D call. The V and J ends lost 7 bases and 4 bases respectively, with 7 bases between them. CDR3 size: 11 residues. Germline CDR1 is SGHTA and CDR2 is FQGNSA. Full variable domain (rest looked up from reference TRBV7-2 and TRBJ1-2): GAGVSQSPSNKVTEKGKDVELRCDPISGHTALYWYRQSLGQGLEFLIYFQGNSAPDKSGLPSDRFSAERTGGSVSTLTIQRTQQEDSAVYLCASMFGYGYTFGSGTRLTVV.